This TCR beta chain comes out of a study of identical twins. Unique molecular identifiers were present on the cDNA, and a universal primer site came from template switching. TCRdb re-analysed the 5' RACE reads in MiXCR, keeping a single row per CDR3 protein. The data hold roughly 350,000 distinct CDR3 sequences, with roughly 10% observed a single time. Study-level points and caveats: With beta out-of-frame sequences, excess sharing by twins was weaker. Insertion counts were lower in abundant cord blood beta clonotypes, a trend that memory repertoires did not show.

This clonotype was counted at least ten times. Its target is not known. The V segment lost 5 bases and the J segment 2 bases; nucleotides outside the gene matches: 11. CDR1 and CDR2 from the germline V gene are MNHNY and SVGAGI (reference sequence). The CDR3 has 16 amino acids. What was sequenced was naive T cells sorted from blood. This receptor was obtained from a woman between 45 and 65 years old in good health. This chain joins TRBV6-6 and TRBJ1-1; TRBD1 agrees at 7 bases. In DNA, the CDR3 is TGTGCCAGCAGTCGCTCCCGGACAGGACTTAACACTGAAGCTTTCTTT. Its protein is CASSRSRTGLNTEAFF.